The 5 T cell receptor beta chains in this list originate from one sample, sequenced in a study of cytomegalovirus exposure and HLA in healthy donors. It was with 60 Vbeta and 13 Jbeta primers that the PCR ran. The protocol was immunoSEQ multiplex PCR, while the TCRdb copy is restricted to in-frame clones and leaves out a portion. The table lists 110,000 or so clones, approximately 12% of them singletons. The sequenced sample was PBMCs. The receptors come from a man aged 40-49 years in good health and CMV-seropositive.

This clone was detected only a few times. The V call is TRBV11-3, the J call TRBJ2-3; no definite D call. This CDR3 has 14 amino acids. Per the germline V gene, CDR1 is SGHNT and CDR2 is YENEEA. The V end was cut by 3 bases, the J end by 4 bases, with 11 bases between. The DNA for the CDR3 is TGTGCCAGCAGCTTTTCTAGTGTGGCAGATACGCAGTATTTT. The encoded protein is CASSFSSVADTQYF.

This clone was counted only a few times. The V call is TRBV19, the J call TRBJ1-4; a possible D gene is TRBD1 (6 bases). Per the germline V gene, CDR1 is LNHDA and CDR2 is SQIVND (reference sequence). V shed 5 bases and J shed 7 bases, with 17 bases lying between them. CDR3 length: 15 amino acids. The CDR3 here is CASSVLRGGREKLFF. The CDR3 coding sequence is TGTGCCAGTAGTGTCCTCCGAGGGGGACGTGAAAAACTGTTTTTT.

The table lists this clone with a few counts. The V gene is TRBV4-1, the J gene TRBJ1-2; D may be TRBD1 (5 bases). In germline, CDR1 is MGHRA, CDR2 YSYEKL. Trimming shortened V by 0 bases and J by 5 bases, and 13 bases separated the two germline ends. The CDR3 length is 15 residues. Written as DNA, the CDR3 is TGCGCCAGCAGCCAAGATCAGCAGGGCAGGTATGGCTACACCTTC. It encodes CASSQDQQGRYGYTF.

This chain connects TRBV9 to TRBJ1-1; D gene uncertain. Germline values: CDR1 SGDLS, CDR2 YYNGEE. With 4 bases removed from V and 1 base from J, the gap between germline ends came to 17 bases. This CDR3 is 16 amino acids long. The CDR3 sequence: CASSLLGRASNTEAFF. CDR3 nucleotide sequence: TGTGCCAGCAGCCTCCTAGGGAGGGCATCGAACACTGAAGCTTTCTTT.

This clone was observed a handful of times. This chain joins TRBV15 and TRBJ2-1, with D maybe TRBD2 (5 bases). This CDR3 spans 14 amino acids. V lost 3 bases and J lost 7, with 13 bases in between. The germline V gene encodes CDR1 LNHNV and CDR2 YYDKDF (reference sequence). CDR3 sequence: CATSSRDMRNEQFF. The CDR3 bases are TGTGCCACCAGCAGCCGGGATATGAGGAATGAGCAGTTCTTC.